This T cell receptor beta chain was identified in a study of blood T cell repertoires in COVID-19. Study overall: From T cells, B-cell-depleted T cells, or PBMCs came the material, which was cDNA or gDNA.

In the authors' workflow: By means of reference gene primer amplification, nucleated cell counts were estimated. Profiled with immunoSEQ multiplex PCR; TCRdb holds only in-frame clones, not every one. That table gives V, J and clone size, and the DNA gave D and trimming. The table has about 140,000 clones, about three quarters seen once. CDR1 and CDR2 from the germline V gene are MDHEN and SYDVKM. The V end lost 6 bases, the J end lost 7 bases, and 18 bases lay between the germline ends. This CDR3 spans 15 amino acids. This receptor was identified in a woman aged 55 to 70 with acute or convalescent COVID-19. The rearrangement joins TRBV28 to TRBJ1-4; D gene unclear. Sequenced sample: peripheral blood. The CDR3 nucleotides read TGTGCCAGCAGACAACGGGGTGTTTTGGCTGAAAAACTGTTTTTT. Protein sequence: CASRQRGVLAEKLFF.